This T cell receptor (beta chain) is drawn from a study of blood T cell repertoires in COVID-19. The wider study: The analysed material was cDNA or gDNA that came from T cells, B-cell-depleted T cells, or PBMCs.

Germline assignment: CDR1 SGDLS and CDR2 YYNGEE. Unmatched junction bases numbered 13, after V lost 0 bases and J lost 11 bases. The CDR3 runs to 15 residues. Authors' methods: Researchers report that nucleated cell counts were estimated from reference gene primer amplification. This table comes from immunoSEQ multiplex PCR, and its TCRdb copy is limited to in-frame clones, with some not included. Clone size and the V and J calls come from that table; the DNA yielded D and trimming. Counted here are 350,000 to 500,000 clones, around nine tenths occurring once; the ten biggest clones make up roughly 1.4%. Participants were aged about 18 to 100 years from approximately 25 US areas.

The rearrangement uses TRBV9 and TRBJ1-2; 7 bases map to TRBD1. Sequenced: PBMCs or T cells enriched from blood (not recorded which). This TCR was sampled from a woman aged 18 to 35 who had been exposed to COVID-19. In DNA, the CDR3 is TGTGCCAGCAGCGTAGCTACAGGGGAGAGATTACCTTACACCTTC. It translates to CASSVATGERLPYTF.